Only a few counts were recorded for the clone carrying this TCR beta chain. The antigen is not known. The data were obtained in a study of identical twins. Broader study findings: Within monozygotic twins, out-of-frame TCR alpha sharing was underestimated by the models. Researchers reported weaker excess twin sharing in beta out-of-frame sequences.

cDNA carried unique molecular identifiers, and a universal primer site was added by template switching. From the 5' RACE reads, TCRdb called clonotypes with MiXCR, one entry per CDR3 protein. This table has 1.5 million to 2 million distinct CDR3 sequences, less than 40% appearing once. With no exceptions, donors were healthy Caucasians. The CDR3 consists of 13 residues. J was trimmed by 6 bases and V by 5 bases; bases with no gene match: 4. CDR1 and CDR2 from the germline V gene are SGHNT and YYREEE (reference sequence). The TCR sequence derives from a newborn girl in good health. V usage is TRBV5-4 and J usage is TRBJ2-1; 8 bases map to TRBD2. The sample was cord blood. The CDR3, as DNA: TGTGCCAGCAGTCATCTAGCGGGCAATGAGCAGTTCTTC. It translates to CASSHLAGNEQFF.